These T cell receptor beta chains were read from a single sample in a study of identical twins. TCRdb analysed the 5' RACE reads with MiXCR anew, one entry per CDR3 protein. The profile covers 1.5 million to 2 million distinct CDR3 sequences, with around 33% appearing a single time and 0.25% to 0.3% taken by the ten largest. Sequenced input: cord blood. These receptor sequences come from a newborn girl in good health. Each CDR3 is given with its conserved first and last residue. D genes are given only for firm matches. Size is omitted from some rows. Given values are once, few, many or a class for expanded clones.

V: TRBV20-1; size: -; J: TRBJ1-5; D: -; DNA: TGCAGAGCTCCACCGAGTGGGTATAGCAATCAGCCCCAGCATTTT; CDR3: CRAPPSGYSNQPQHF
V: TRBV27; size: -; J: TRBJ1-5; D: -; DNA: TGTGCCAGCCGCGCCGGACAGCCCCATCAGCCCCAGCATTTT; CDR3: CASRAGQPHQPQHF
V: TRBV20-1; size: few; J: TRBJ2-3; D: TRBD2; DNA: TGCAGTGGCGGCGGGAGTAGCACAGATACGCAGTATTTT; CDR3: CSGGGSSTDTQYF
V: TRBV27; size: -; J: TRBJ1-6; D: -; DNA: TGTGCCAGCAGTTTATGGCAGGGTGGCGATAATTCACCCCTCCACTTT; CDR3: CASSLWQGGDNSPLHF
V: TRBV20-1; size: -; J: TRBJ2-4; D: TRBD2; DNA: TGCAGTGCTAGACGCGTTCAGGGACTAGCGGGGAAAATACTAGCCAAAAACATTCAGTACTTC; CDR3: CSARRVQGLAGKILAKNIQYF
V: TRBV27; size: few; J: TRBJ2-5; D: -; DNA: TGTGCCAGCAGTTTATCAGGTGGGCCGGGAGAGACCCAGTACTTC; CDR3: CASSLSGGPGETQYF
V: TRBV4-2; size: -; J: TRBJ2-3; D: TRBD2; DNA: TGTGCCAGCAGCCAATTGAGCGGGGGTGCAGATACGCAGTATTTT; CDR3: CASSQLSGGADTQYF
V: TRBV6-2/TRBV6-3; size: -; J: TRBJ2-7; D: TRBD2; DNA: TGTGCCAGCAGTCTAGCGGGAGCTTGCGAGCAGTACTTC; CDR3: CASSLAGACEQYF
V: TRBV29-1; size: -; J: TRBJ1-1; D: -; DNA: TGCGGCGCCCGAACGGGTAGCCGGAACACTGAAGCTTTCTTT; CDR3: CGARTGSRNTEAFF
V: TRBV5-1; size: few; J: TRBJ1-2; D: -; DNA: TGCGCCAGCAGCTTGGTATCAGGCCAACCCACTATTTATGGCTACACCTTC; CDR3: CASSLVSGQPTIYGYTF
V: TRBV5-1; size: -; J: TRBJ2-5; D: -; DNA: TGCGCCAGCAGCTTGGCCCTCCTCCAAGAGACCCAGTACTTC; CDR3: CASSLALLQETQYF
V: TRBV15; size: few; J: TRBJ2-7; D: -; DNA: TGTGCCACCAGCAGAGATTTCGGCGAGCAGTACTTC; CDR3: CATSRDFGEQYF
V: TRBV6-1; size: -; J: TRBJ1-2; D: -; DNA: TGTGCCAGCAGTGAACCGGCCTTCTATGGCTACACCTTC; CDR3: CASSEPAFYGYTF
V: TRBV20-1; size: once; J: TRBJ1-1; D: -; DNA: TGCAGTGCTAGAGTTTGGGCCCAGGTAGCCGCTTTCTTT; CDR3: CSARVWAQVAAFF
V: TRBV5-5; size: few; J: TRBJ2-1; D: TRBD2; DNA: TGTGCCAGCAGCTTGTGGGTTAGCGGGTCACGTCGAGATGAGCAGTTCTTC; CDR3: CASSLWVSGSRRDEQFF
V: TRBV19; size: -; J: TRBJ1-2; D: -; DNA: TGTGCCAGTGGACAGCCCAGCTATGGCTACACCTTC; CDR3: CASGQPSYGYTF
V: TRBV20-1; size: -; J: TRBJ1-5; D: TRBD1; DNA: TGCAGTGCCTATGGACAGGGTGCGGCCCAGCATTTT; CDR3: CSAYGQGAAQHF
V: TRBV7-9; size: -; J: TRBJ2-4; D: TRBD1; DNA: TGTGCCAGCAGCTTAGTGGGCAGGGGGCTACGAGGTGAAACGAACATTCAGTACTTC; CDR3: CASSLVGRGLRGETNIQYF
V: TRBV4-2; size: -; J: TRBJ2-3; D: -; DNA: TGTGCCAGCAGCGAAGACCGGAGGCTAACCTCCCTAACGCAGTATTTT; CDR3: CASSEDRRLTSLTQYF
V: TRBV7-9; size: many; J: TRBJ2-1; D: TRBD2; DNA: TGTGCCAGCAGCTTAGGTAGCGGGGGAAACAATGAGCAGTTCTTC; CDR3: CASSLGSGGNNEQFF
V: TRBV20-1; size: -; J: TRBJ1-4; D: -; DNA: TGCAGTGCTGCAAGGCGGGAAAAACTGTTTTTT; CDR3: CSAARREKLFF
V: TRBV4-1; size: -; J: TRBJ2-7; D: -; DNA: TGCGCCAGCAGCCAAGATATGGGACATCCCTACGAGCAGTACTTC; CDR3: CASSQDMGHPYEQYF
V: TRBV27; size: few; J: TRBJ2-7; D: TRBD2; DNA: TGTGCCAGCAGTTTATCGGGCGGGAGGTCCTACGAGCAGTACTTC; CDR3: CASSLSGGRSYEQYF
V: TRBV25-1; size: -; J: TRBJ1-1; D: -; DNA: TGTGCCAGCAGAGAACAAGCCGGGACTGAAGCTTTCTTT; CDR3: CASREQAGTEAFF
V: TRBV11-2; size: few; J: TRBJ2-1; D: -; DNA: TGTGCCAGCAGCAAAGGGGGTCAAGGGTCCTACAATGAGCAGTTCTTC; CDR3: CASSKGGQGSYNEQFF
V: TRBV7-2; size: -; J: TRBJ1-1; D: -; DNA: TGTGCCAGCAGCTTAGCGGCTCGGGTGGGGAACACTGAAGCTTTCTTT; CDR3: CASSLAARVGNTEAFF
V: TRBV18; size: once; J: TRBJ2-1; D: -; DNA: TGTGCCAGCTCACAACCGGGTGCGAATGAGCAGTTCTTC; CDR3: CASSQPGANEQFF
V: TRBV2; size: -; J: TRBJ2-1; D: TRBD2; DNA: TGTGCCAGCAGTCGTAAGCGGGAGGGCGAAAAAAATGAGCAGTTCTTC; CDR3: CASSRKREGEKNEQFF
V: TRBV6-1; size: -; J: TRBJ1-2; D: TRBD1; DNA: TGTGCCAGCAGTGGTTCCCAGACAGGGTCTGATGGCTACACCTTC; CDR3: CASSGSQTGSDGYTF
V: TRBV20-1; size: few; J: TRBJ2-5; D: TRBD2; DNA: TGCAGTGCCAGACTAGCGGGGTTTGAGACCCAGTACTTC; CDR3: CSARLAGFETQYF
V: TRBV29-1; size: -; J: TRBJ2-7; D: -; DNA: TGCAGCGTTGAAGTTGGAGGGGACAGGCAGTACTTC; CDR3: CSVEVGGDRQYF
V: TRBV21-1; size: -; J: TRBJ2-3; D: -; DNA: TGTGCCAGCAGCAATGGACGGGAGGACAGGAGCACAGATACGCAGTATTTT; CDR3: CASSNGREDRSTDTQYF
V: TRBV6-1; size: -; J: TRBJ2-3; D: TRBD2; DNA: TGTGCCAGCAGTGAAGCATGTAGCGGGGGGTGTGTCACAGATGCGCAGTATTTT; CDR3: CASSEACSGGCVTDAQYF
V: TRBV4-2; size: -; J: TRBJ1-2; D: TRBD1; DNA: TGTGCCAGCAGCCAGGGGATTCAAACAGGGGGGAATGGCTACACCTTC; CDR3: CASSQGIQTGGNGYTF
V: TRBV3-1; size: few; J: TRBJ2-5; D: -; DNA: TGTGCCAGCAGCCAAGCACGAGGGGAGACCCAGTACTTC; CDR3: CASSQARGETQYF
V: TRBV27; size: -; J: TRBJ2-7; D: TRBD2; DNA: TGTGCCAGCAGTTTAAATGGGGGGAGGGGACCCTACGAGCAGTACTTC; CDR3: CASSLNGGRGPYEQYF
V: TRBV12-3/TRBV12-4; size: many; J: TRBJ2-4; D: -; DNA: TGTGCCAGCAGTTTAGCGTATTTGGAACAGGGAGGCCACATTCAGTACTTC; CDR3: CASSLAYLEQGGHIQYF
V: TRBV5-1; size: -; J: TRBJ2-1; D: TRBD2; DNA: TGCGCCAGCAGCTTGGCGCAGGCGGATAGCGGGTCACCCTACAATGAGCAGTTCTTC; CDR3: CASSLAQADSGSPYNEQFF
V: TRBV24-1; size: many; J: TRBJ2-1; D: TRBD1; DNA: TGTGCCATCAGTACAGGGGGGTCCTACAATGAGCAGTTCTTC; CDR3: CAISTGGSYNEQFF
V: TRBV6-1; size: few; J: TRBJ2-1; D: -; DNA: TGTGCCAGCAGTGAACCCCAGGGGTACAATGAGCAGTTCTTC; CDR3: CASSEPQGYNEQFF
V: TRBV6-4; size: -; J: TRBJ2-2; D: -; DNA: TGTGCCAGCAGAAGGACAGCCGCGAACACCGGGGAGCTGTTTTTT; CDR3: CASRRTAANTGELFF
V: TRBV7-2; size: -; J: TRBJ2-1; D: TRBD2; DNA: TGTGCCAGCAGCTTAGTAGGGGCTAGCGGGTACAATGAGCAGTTCTTC; CDR3: CASSLVGASGYNEQFF
V: TRBV20-1; size: -; J: TRBJ1-2; D: -; DNA: TGCAGTGAGGTGTCGGACAGTCTCTATGGCTACACCTTC; CDR3: CSEVSDSLYGYTF
V: TRBV7-2; size: -; J: TRBJ1-2; D: TRBD1; DNA: TGTGCCAGCAGCCCCCAACAGGGGGAGAGGAAATTTCATGGCTACACCTTC; CDR3: CASSPQQGERKFHGYTF
V: TRBV7-2; size: few; J: TRBJ1-2; D: -; DNA: TGTGCCAGCAGCTTATTTCGGTATGGGGATTCCTATGGCTACACCTTC; CDR3: CASSLFRYGDSYGYTF
V: TRBV10-3; size: many; J: TRBJ1-2; D: TRBD1; DNA: TGTGCCATCAGCCTACAGGGGAACTATGGCTACACCTTC; CDR3: CAISLQGNYGYTF
V: TRBV12-3/TRBV12-4; size: -; J: TRBJ1-1; D: TRBD1; DNA: TGTGCCAGCAGTCCACAGACAGGGGCGTGGAACACTGAAGCTTTCTTT; CDR3: CASSPQTGAWNTEAFF
V: TRBV12-3/TRBV12-4; size: few; J: TRBJ2-1; D: TRBD2; DNA: TGTGCCAGCAGTTTCTCGCCTCTAGCGGGCCCCTACAATGAGCAGTTCTTC; CDR3: CASSFSPLAGPYNEQFF
V: TRBV5-5; size: -; J: TRBJ1-5; D: -; DNA: TGTGCCAGCAGCTTTTCCTTTGACAATCAGCCCCAGCATTTT; CDR3: CASSFSFDNQPQHF
V: TRBV6-2/TRBV6-3; size: -; J: TRBJ2-1; D: TRBD1; DNA: TGTGCCAGCAGTTACTCGTTGACAGGGGGCAATGAGCAGTTCTTC; CDR3: CASSYSLTGGNEQFF